The sequence of this T cell receptor beta chain was determined in a study of T cells in Graves' hyperthyroidism and ophthalmopathy. Amplified TCR beta CDR3 regions derived from RNA transcripts. Carried out on the TCR CDR3, a first-round RT-PCR used the HTBI primer set. TCRdb passed the multiplex PCR reads through MiXCR, listing each CDR3 protein once. Among 370,000 or so distinct CDR3 sequences listed, around 14% were seen once. In regard to this clonotype: Since a much larger clone is just one base distant, this may be a read error.

The CDR3 totals 14 residues. From germline, CDR1 is MNHEY and CDR2 SMNVEV (reference sequence). V shed 8 bases, J shed 0 bases, and the junction held 5 bases outside the gene matches. Sequencing used blood. The TCR originated in a woman between 18 and 29 years old with Graves' hyperthyroidism that later progressed to Graves' ophthalmopathy. V usage is TRBV27 and J usage is TRBJ1-1; 8 positions agree with TRBD1. The CDR3 protein is CASVPGGLNTEAFF. The CDR3 bases are TGTGCCAGCGTTCCAGGGGGCTTGAACACTGAAGCTTTCTTT.